This entry is about one T cell receptor (beta chain). The CDR3 has 14 residues. V lost 5 bases and J lost 1, with 9 bases in between. Germline values: CDR1 LGHDT, CDR2 YNNKEL (reference sequence). This sample is drawn from a study of blood T cells in healthy people across ages. PCR was performed a second time for about 7 to 12 cycles using a sample-barcoded 5' primer and a J-beta primer mix. One entry per CDR3 protein results from TCRdb running MiXCR on the 5' RACE reads. The sample shows about 1.1 million distinct CDR3 sequences, 35% to 45% of them seen only once. Sample: blood. The TCR sequence derives from a man younger than 35 in good health. This chain connects TRBV3-1 to TRBJ1-5; no clear D gene. CDR3 DNA: TGTGCCAGCAGCAGTGCGTCCAGCAATCAGCCCCAGCATTTT. It yields the protein CASSSASSNQPQHF.